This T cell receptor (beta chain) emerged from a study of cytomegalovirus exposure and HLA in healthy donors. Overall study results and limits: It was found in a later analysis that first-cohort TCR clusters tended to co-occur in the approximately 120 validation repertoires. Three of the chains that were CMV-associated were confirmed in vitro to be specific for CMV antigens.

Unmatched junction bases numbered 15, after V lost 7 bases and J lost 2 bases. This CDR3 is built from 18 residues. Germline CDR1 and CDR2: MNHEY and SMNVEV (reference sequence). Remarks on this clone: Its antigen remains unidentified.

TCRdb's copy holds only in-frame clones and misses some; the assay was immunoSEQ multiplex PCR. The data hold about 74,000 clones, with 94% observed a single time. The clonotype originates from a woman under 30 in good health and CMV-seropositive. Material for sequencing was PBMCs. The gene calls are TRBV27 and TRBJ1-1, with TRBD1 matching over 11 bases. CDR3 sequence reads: CASTLKPLGQGVNTEAFF. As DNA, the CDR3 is TGTGCCAGCACTCTAAAGCCCCTGGGACAGGGGGTAAACACTGAAGCTTTCTTT.